What follows are 14 T cell receptor beta chains derived from one specimen sequenced in a study of tumour-infiltrating T cells in Burkitt lymphoma. The assay was immunoSEQ multiplex PCR, and TCRdb's table has in-frame clones only and misses some. The data show more than 45,000 clones, approximately 31% seen once. The sample comprised tumor tissue. These receptors all come from a human donor with Burkitt lymphoma.

V usage is TRBV21-1 and J usage is TRBJ2-7. TRBV21-1 is a documented pseudogene. This CDR3 spans 11 amino acids. The CDR3 DNA reads TGTGCCAGCAGGGTTGGGTACGAGCAGTACTTC. It encodes CASRVGYEQYF.

The sample holds a few counts of this clone. V and J are TRBV19 and TRBJ1-6; 9 nucleotides match TRBD1. V lost 6 bases, J lost 9 bases, and 6 bases stayed unmatched. The CDR3 has 14 residues. Germline-derived CDR1 and CDR2 are LNHDA and SQIVND (reference sequence). This CDR3 is CASRPGTGISPLHF. In DNA, the CDR3 is TGTGCCAGTAGGCCAGGGACAGGGATTTCACCCCTCCACTTT.

This clone was counted a few times. The V gene is TRBV10-1, the J gene TRBJ2-3; TRBD2 matches 11 bases. The CDR3 is 15 amino acids. J was trimmed by 2 bases and V by 6 bases; bases with no gene match: 4. In germline, CDR1 is WNHNN, CDR2 SYGVQD (reference sequence). The DNA for the CDR3 is TGCGCCAGCAGGATAGCGGGGGGGATCACAGATACGCAGTATTTT. This encodes CASRIAGGITDTQYF.

The genes are TRBV7-9 and TRBJ2-7; D unresolved. CDR3 length equals 12 residues. CDR1 is SEHNR and CDR2 is FQNEAQ in the germline V gene (reference sequence). Trimming stripped 1 base from V and 6 bases from J, with 7 bases between. The CDR3 nucleotides are TGTGCCAGCAGCTTAGGTTACGGCGAGCAGTACTTC. It specifies CASSLGYGEQYF.

V usage is TRBV4-1 and J usage is TRBJ2-3; 14 positions agree with TRBD2. The CDR3 is made up of 18 amino acids. Germline V gene sequence: CDR1 MGHRA, CDR2 YSYEKL. Germline trimming cut 2 bases from V and 8 bases from J; bases unmatched to any gene: 12. The CDR3 region has the DNA TGCGCCAGCAGCCAAACCCGACTAGCGGGGGGGCCCGGAGGTACGCAGTATTTT. This gives the protein CASSQTRLAGGPGGTQYF.

This clone was observed a few times. The rearrangement links TRBV27 to TRBJ1-6; TRBD1 might be the D (5 bases). Germline-derived CDR1 and CDR2 are MNHEY and SMNVEV (reference sequence). The CDR3 is 15 residues long. Trimming took off 0 bases at V and 7 bases at J, with 10 bases between the two ends. CDR3 protein: CASSLSWGLNSPLHF. CDR3 in DNA: TGTGCCAGCAGTTTATCCTGGGGGTTAAATTCACCCCTCCACTTT.

This clone was detected a few times. The genes are TRBV6-5 and TRBJ1-1; possibly TRBD1 for D (5 bases). CDR1 is MNHEY, CDR2 SVGAGI, per germline. The CDR3 covers 14 residues. Trimming left V 7 bases short and J 1 base short, with 13 bases between. This CDR3 reads CASTTGRSNTEAFF. In DNA, the CDR3 is TGTGCCAGCACTACGGGGCGGTCGAACACTGAAGCTTTCTTT.

The J gene is TRBJ1-2, the V gene TRBV19; TRBD1 agrees at 7 bases. CDR3 length: 14 residues. Per germline, CDR1 LNHDA and CDR2 SQIVND (reference sequence). Germline trimming cut 1 base from V and 4 bases from J; bases unmatched to any gene: 3. CDR3 region: CASSIGQGTYGYTF. The CDR3 region has the DNA TGTGCCAGTAGTATAGGACAGGGAACCTATGGCTACACCTTC.

This clone was counted only a few times. The chain joins TRBV29-1 to TRBJ2-7; 10 bases are shared with TRBD1. The trim removed 4 bases at V and 4 bases at J, leaving 10 bases unmatched. Germline-derived CDR1 and CDR2 are SQVTM and ANQGSEA. The CDR3 loop spans 15 amino acids. The CDR3 DNA reads as TGCAGCGTTGGTGGTATTGGACAGGGGGGATACGAGCAGTACTTC. This sequence encodes CSVGGIGQGGYEQYF.

The chain combines TRBV19 with TRBJ1-5; D gene uncertain. The CDR3 is 14 amino acids. In germline, CDR1 is LNHDA, CDR2 SQIVND (reference sequence). V lost 2 bases to trimming and J lost 3 bases, with 8 bases between them. CDR3 amino acids: CASSIYGDNQPQHF. The CDR3 bases are TGTGCCAGTAGTATATACGGCGACAATCAGCCCCAGCATTTT.

This clone turned up a few times. The chain employs TRBV19 and TRBJ1-1, with 7 bases that match TRBD1. The CDR3 is made up of 16 amino acids. J was trimmed by 6 bases and V by 0 bases; bases with no gene match: 10. Germline CDR1 LNHDA, CDR2 SQIVND (reference sequence). The CDR3 coding sequence is TGTGCCAGTAGTATAGAAAAGGGCAGGGGGATCCCTGAAGCTTTCTTT. It yields the protein CASSIEKGRGIPEAFF.

This sequence joins TRBV12-5 and TRBJ2-2; D is possibly TRBD1 (6 bases). There are 13 residues in the CDR3. Trimming cost V 2 bases and J 6 bases, with 7 bases left between them. Germline CDR1 is LGHNT and CDR2 is FRNRAP. CDR3 coding DNA: TGTGCTAGTGGTTTGTCAGGGGCCGGGGAGCTGTTTTTT. Its translation: CASGLSGAGELFF.

This chain joins TRBV4-1 and TRBJ2-1; weak D call: TRBD1 (6 bases). The CDR3 is 16 residues long. The germline V and J ends were trimmed by 1 base and 0 bases, with 10 bases remaining between them. CDR1 MGHRA and CDR2 YSYEKL come from the germline V gene. Here the CDR3 reads CASSQGRGSSYNEQFF. For the CDR3, the DNA is TGCGCCAGCAGCCAAGGCAGGGGTAGCTCCTACAATGAGCAGTTCTTC.

The chain has TRBV7-2 and TRBJ1-5; D gene unclear. The germline V and J ends were trimmed by 3 bases and 6 bases, with 9 bases remaining between them. The CDR3 spans 13 residues. Germline CDR1 reads SGHTA; CDR2 reads FQGNSA. Here the CDR3 reads CASSFIPGQPQHF. The CDR3 DNA follows: TGTGCCAGCAGCTTTATTCCGGGTCAGCCCCAGCATTTT.